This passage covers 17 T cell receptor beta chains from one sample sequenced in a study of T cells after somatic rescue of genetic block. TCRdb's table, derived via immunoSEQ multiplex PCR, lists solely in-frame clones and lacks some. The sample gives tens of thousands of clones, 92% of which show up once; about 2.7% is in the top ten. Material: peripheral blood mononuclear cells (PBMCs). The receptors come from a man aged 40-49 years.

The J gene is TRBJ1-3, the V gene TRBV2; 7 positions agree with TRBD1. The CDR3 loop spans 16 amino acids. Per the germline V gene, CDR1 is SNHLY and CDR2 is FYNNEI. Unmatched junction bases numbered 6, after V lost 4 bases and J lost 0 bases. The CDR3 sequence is CASSGAGGTSGNTIYF. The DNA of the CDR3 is TGTGCCAGCAGTGGGGCAGGGGGAACCTCTGGAAACACCATATATTTT. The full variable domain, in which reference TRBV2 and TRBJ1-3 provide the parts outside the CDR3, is EPEVTQTPSHQVTQMGQEVILRCVPISNHLYFYWYRQILGQKVEFLVSFYNNEISEKSEIFDDQFSVERPDGSNFTLKIRSTKLEDSAMYFCASSGAGGTSGNTIYFGEGSWLTVV.

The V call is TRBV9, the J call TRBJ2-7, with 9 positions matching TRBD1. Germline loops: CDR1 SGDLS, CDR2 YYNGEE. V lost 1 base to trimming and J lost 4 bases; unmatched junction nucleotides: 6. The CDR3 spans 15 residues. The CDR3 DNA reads TGTGCCAGCAGCGTAACAGGGGGCGCCGGGTACGAGCAGTACTTC. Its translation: CASSVTGGAGYEQYF.

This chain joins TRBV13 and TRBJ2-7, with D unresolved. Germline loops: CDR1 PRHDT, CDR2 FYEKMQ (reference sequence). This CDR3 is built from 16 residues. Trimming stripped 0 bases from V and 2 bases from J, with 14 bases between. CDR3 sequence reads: CASSLGIPTRPYEQYF. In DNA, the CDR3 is TGTGCCAGCAGCTTAGGGATCCCGACACGACCCTACGAGCAGTACTTC.

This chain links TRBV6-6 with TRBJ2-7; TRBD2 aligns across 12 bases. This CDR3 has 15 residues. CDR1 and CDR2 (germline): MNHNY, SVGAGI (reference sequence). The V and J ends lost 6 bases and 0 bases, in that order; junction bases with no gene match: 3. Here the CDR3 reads CASSAGLAGSYEQYF. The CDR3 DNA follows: TGTGCCAGCAGCGCGGGACTAGCGGGCTCCTACGAGCAGTACTTC.

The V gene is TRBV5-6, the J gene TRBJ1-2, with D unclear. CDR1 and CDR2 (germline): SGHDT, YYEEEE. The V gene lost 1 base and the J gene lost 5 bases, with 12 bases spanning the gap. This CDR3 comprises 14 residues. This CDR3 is CASSLRSRGYGYTF. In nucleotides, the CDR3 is TGTGCCAGCAGCTTGCGATCGCGGGGTTATGGCTACACCTTC.

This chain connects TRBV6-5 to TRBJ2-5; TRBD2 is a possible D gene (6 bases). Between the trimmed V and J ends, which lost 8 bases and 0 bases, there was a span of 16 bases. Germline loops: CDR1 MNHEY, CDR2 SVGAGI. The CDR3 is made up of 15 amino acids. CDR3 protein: CASGRTGLNQETQYF. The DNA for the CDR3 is TGTGCCAGCGGGAGGACTGGACTGAACCAAGAGACCCAGTACTTC.

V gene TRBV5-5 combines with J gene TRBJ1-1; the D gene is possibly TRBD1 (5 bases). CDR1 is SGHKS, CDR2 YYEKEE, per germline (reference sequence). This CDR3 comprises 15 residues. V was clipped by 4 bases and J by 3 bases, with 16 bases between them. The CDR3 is CASSRNRGPDTEAFF. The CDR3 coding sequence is TGTGCCAGCAGCCGGAACCGGGGACCCGACACTGAAGCTTTCTTT.

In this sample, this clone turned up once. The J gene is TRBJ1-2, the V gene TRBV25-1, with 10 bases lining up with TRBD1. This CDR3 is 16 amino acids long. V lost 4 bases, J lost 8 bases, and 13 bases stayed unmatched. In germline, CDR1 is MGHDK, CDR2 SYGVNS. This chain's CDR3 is CASSAAAGTGDKGYTF. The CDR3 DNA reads TGTGCCAGCAGTGCAGCCGCCGGGACAGGGGATAAAGGCTACACCTTC.

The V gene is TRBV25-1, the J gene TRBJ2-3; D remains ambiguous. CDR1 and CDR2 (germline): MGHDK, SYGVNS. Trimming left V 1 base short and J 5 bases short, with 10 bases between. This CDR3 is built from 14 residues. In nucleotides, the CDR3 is TGTGCCAGCAGTGAATTTCGGCTAAGAGATACGCAGTATTTT. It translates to CASSEFRLRDTQYF.

This CDR3 is CASSASGSPLQETQYF. CDR3 sequence (DNA): TGTGCCAGTAGTGCTAGCGGGAGCCCTTTACAAGAGACCCAGTACTTC. This chain connects TRBV19 to TRBJ2-5; 10 nucleotides align to TRBD2. The V gene's germline CDR1 is LNHDA and CDR2 SQIVND (reference sequence). The CDR3 loop spans 16 amino acids. The junction had 8 bases not matched to a gene; V was cut back by 5 bases and J by 2 bases. Based on the CDR3 plus reference TRBV19 and TRBJ2-5, the full variable domain is DGGITQSPKYLFRKEGQNVTLSCEQNLNHDAMYWYRQDPGQGLRLIYYSQIVNDFQKGDIAEGYSVSREKKESFPLTVTSAQKNPTAFYLCASSASGSPLQETQYFGPGTRLLVL.

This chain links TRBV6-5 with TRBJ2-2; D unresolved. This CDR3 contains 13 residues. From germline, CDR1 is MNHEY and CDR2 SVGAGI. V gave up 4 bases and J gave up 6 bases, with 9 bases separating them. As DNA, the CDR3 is TGTGCCAGCAGTTTTGGGCTACCCGGGGAGCTGTTTTTT. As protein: CASSFGLPGELFF.

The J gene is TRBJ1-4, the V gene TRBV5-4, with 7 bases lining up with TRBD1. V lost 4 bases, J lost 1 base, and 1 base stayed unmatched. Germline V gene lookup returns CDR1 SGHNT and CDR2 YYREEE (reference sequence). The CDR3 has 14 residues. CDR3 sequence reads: CASSRDRTNEKLFF. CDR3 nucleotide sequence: TGTGCCAGCAGCCGGGACAGAACTAATGAAAAACTGTTTTTT.

The CDR3 sequence is CAISEAPRGAEAFF. CDR3 DNA sequence: TGTGCCATCAGTGAGGCACCTAGGGGCGCTGAAGCTTTCTTT. This chain uses TRBV10-3 with TRBJ1-1, with D tentatively TRBD1 (5 bases). CDR1 is ENHRY and CDR2 is SYGVKD in the germline V gene. Trimming left V 2 bases short and J 6 bases short, with 13 bases between. The CDR3 consists of 14 residues.

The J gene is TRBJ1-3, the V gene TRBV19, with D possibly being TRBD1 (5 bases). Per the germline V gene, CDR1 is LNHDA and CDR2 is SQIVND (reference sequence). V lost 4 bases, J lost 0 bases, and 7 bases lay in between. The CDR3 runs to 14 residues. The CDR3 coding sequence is TGTGCCAGTAGTACAGGGTACTCTGGAAACACCATATATTTT. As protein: CASSTGYSGNTIYF.

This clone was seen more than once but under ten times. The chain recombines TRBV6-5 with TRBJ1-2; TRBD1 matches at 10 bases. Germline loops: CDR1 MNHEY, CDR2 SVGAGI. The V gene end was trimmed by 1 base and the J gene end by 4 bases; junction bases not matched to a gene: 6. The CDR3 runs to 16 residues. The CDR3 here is CASSYLRTGGSYGYTF. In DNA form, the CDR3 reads TGTGCCAGCAGTTACTTACGGACAGGGGGATCCTATGGCTACACCTTC.

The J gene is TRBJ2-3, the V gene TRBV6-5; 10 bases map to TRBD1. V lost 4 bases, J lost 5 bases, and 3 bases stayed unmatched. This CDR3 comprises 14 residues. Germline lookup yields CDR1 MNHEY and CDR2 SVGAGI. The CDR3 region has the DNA TGTGCCAGCAGTTTTGACAGGGGGCAAGATACGCAGTATTTT. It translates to CASSFDRGQDTQYF.

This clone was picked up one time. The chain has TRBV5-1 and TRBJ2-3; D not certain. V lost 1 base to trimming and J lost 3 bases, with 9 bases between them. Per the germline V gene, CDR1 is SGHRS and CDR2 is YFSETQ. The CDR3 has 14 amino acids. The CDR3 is CASSLLNPTDTQYF. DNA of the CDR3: TGCGCCAGCAGCTTGCTCAACCCAACAGATACGCAGTATTTT.